This T cell receptor beta chain is from a study of blood T cell repertoires in COVID-19. For the study at large: Samples representing acute and convalescent COVID-19 were sourced from the United States, Italy and Spain. Nucleic acid was either cDNA or gDNA, and it came from T cells, B-cell-depleted T cells, or PBMCs.

As handled by the study authors: Estimation of nucleated cell counts relied on the amplification of reference gene primers. Profiling relied on immunoSEQ multiplex PCR, and the TCRdb table lists in-frame clones only, not all of them. That table gives V, J and clone size, and the DNA gave D and trimming. The table shows fewer than 30,000 clones, with roughly four fifths occurring only once. Trimming removed 3 bases from V and 0 bases from J; junction bases left unmatched: 9. The CDR3 is 18 residues long. CDR1 and CDR2 (germline): SGHNT, YYREEE (reference sequence). The receptor comes from a human donor in a cohort sampled during active COVID-19. Sequenced material: peripheral blood. This sequence joins TRBV5-4 and TRBJ2-6, with TRBD1 matching over 7 bases. The CDR3 protein is CASSSGQSRGSGANVLTF. The CDR3 nucleotides are TGTGCCAGCAGCTCGGGACAGTCCCGGGGCTCTGGGGCCAACGTCCTGACTTTC.